A selection of T cell receptor beta chains follows, all from one sample in a study of OX40 agonist ivuxolimab in advanced cancers. Profiled with immunoSEQ multiplex PCR; TCRdb holds only in-frame clones, not every one. The sample records about 68,000 clones, approximately 81% being singletons. The sequenced sample was CD4+ or CD8+ T cells sorted from blood, obtained in a trial of the OX40 agonist ivuxolimab. These receptors all stem from an adult with an advanced solid tumor such as melanoma, head and neck, liver or kidney cancer. Each CDR3 is given with its conserved first and last residue. A D gene is named only where the DNA matches it firmly. A clone size is listed for some rows: how often the clone was seen (once, few, many), or a class if it is expanded.

v_gene	d_gene	abundance	j_gene	CDR3aa	CDR3nt
TRBV9	TRBD1	-	TRBJ2-7	CASSVEGQGTYEQYF	TGTGCCAGCAGCGTAGAGGGACAGGGGACCTACGAGCAGTACTTC
TRBV11-2	-	few	TRBJ1-3	CASSYDRSGNTIYF	TGTGCCAGCAGCTACGACAGGTCTGGAAACACCATATATTTT
TRBV10-2	TRBD1	-	TRBJ1-5	CASSWDSSYQPQHF	TGCGCCAGCTCCTGGGACAGTTCCTATCAGCCCCAGCATTTT
TRBV5-1	TRBD2	-	TRBJ2-5	CASSLVSGGRFQETQYF	TGCGCCAGCAGTCTTGTTAGCGGGGGCCGATTCCAAGAGACCCAGTACTTC
TRBV7-9	-	once	TRBJ2-5	CASSLADGPPIETQYF	TGTGCCAGCAGCCTCGCCGACGGCCCCCCCATTGAGACCCAGTACTTC
TRBV7-2	-	-	TRBJ1-1	CASSLQQGRIEAFF	TGTGCCAGCAGCTTGCAGCAGGGTCGTATTGAAGCTTTCTTT
TRBV6-5	-	once	TRBJ1-3	CASSYSITPSGNTIYF	TGTGCCAGCAGTTACTCGATCACTCCGTCTGGAAACACCATATATTTT
TRBV6-6	TRBD1	-	TRBJ1-2	CASTRGDSHYGYTF	TGTGCCAGCACCAGGGGGGACAGTCACTATGGCTACACCTTC
TRBV5-1	-	-	TRBJ1-1	CASSPQWRDEAFF	TGCGCCAGCAGCCCCCAGTGGCGAGATGAAGCTTTCTTT
TRBV6-6	-	-	TRBJ1-5	CASQLGRTYSNQPQHF	TGTGCCAGCCAACTTGGACGGACTTATAGCAATCAGCCCCAGCATTTT
TRBV11-2	TRBD1	-	TRBJ1-2	CASSDRTGVSNYGYTF	TGTGCCAGCAGCGACCGGACAGGGGTCTCTAACTATGGCTACACCTTC
TRBV19	TRBD1	once	TRBJ2-7	CASKVGTGVSYEQYF	TGTGCCAGTAAGGTGGGGACAGGGGTCTCCTACGAGCAGTACTTC
TRBV7-3	-	-	TRBJ2-2	CASSLGGNANTGELFF	TGTGCCAGCAGCTTAGGAGGGAACGCGAACACCGGGGAGCTGTTTTTT
TRBV2	-	few	TRBJ1-2	CASSPQRGGNYGYTF	TGTGCCAGCAGTCCCCAGAGGGGAGGCAACTATGGCTACACCTTC
TRBV7-2	TRBD1	-	TRBJ1-2	CASSLVVTGRGYTF	TGTGCCAGCAGCTTAGTTGTGACAGGGCGTGGCTACACCTTC
TRBV20-1	-	-	TRBJ2-5	CSARRETQYF	TGCAGTGCTAGACGGGAGACCCAGTACTTC
TRBV6-6	TRBD1	-	TRBJ1-5	CASTPGGQGLGPQHF	TGTGCCAGCACCCCCGGGGGACAGGGGTTAGGGCCCCAGCATTTT
TRBV7-9	-	-	TRBJ1-1	CASSGLGTEAFF	TGTGCCAGCTCAGGGTTAGGCACTGAAGCTTTCTTT
TRBV7-3	-	-	TRBJ1-2	CASSLTIGVDYGYTF	TGTGCCAGCAGCTTAACAATTGGGGTCGACTATGGCTACACCTTC
TRBV9	-	-	TRBJ1-2	CASSFQTGKTSSGYTF	TGTGCCAGCAGCTTTCAGACAGGCAAGACCTCCTCTGGCTACACCTTC
TRBV5-6	-	-	TRBJ1-1	CASSLVVDTEAFF	TGTGCCAGCAGCTTGGTCGTGGACACTGAAGCTTTCTTT
TRBV19	-	-	TRBJ2-1	CASSKAVGQIQFF	TGTGCCAGTAGTAAGGCTGTGGGTCAGATCCAGTTCTTC
TRBV6-1	TRBD2	once	TRBJ2-7	CASSGLAGGLPYEQYF	TGTGCCAGCAGTGGGCTAGCGGGGGGTTTGCCCTACGAGCAGTACTTC
TRBV5-4	TRBD1	medium-sized	TRBJ1-3	CASSYTGVGNTIYF	TGTGCCAGCAGCTATACAGGGGTCGGAAACACCATATATTTT
TRBV7-2	TRBD1	-	TRBJ1-4	CASSLTGQGGKLFF	TGTGCCAGCAGCTTAACCGGACAGGGGGGGAAACTGTTTTTT
TRBV15	TRBD1	-	TRBJ2-3	CATSRDRGTDTQYF	TGTGCCACCAGCAGGGACAGGGGCACAGATACGCAGTATTTT
TRBV18	-	once	TRBJ2-3	CASSPLTVRDAGDTQYF	TGTGCCAGCTCACCACTGACCGTGAGGGATGCAGGAGATACGCAGTATTTT
TRBV11-3	-	-	TRBJ2-7	CASSLGVGGRNEQYF	TGTGCCAGCAGCTTAGGAGTGGGGGGGCGGAACGAGCAGTACTTC
TRBV19	-	-	TRBJ2-7	CASSPRQGLGIYEQYF	TGTGCCAGTAGTCCCCGGCAGGGCCTCGGAATCTACGAGCAGTACTTC
TRBV4-3	-	-	TRBJ1-2	CASSQDGYGYTF	TGCGCCAGCAGCCAAGATGGCTATGGCTACACCTTC
TRBV19	-	-	TRBJ2-1	CASSRGPSSYNEQFF	TGTGCCAGTAGCCGAGGTCCCAGCTCCTACAATGAGCAGTTCTTC
TRBV5-1	-	-	TRBJ1-6	CASSFTGYNSPLHF	TGCGCCAGCAGCTTCACAGGGTATAATTCACCCCTCCACTTT
TRBV6-5	-	-	TRBJ1-4	CASSYPQGPNEKLFF	TGTGCCAGCAGTTACCCCCAGGGCCCTAACGAAAAACTGTTTTTT
TRBV6-5	-	-	TRBJ1-6	CASSYSMARRNSPLHF	TGTGCCAGCAGTTACTCGATGGCCAGGCGGAATTCACCCCTCCACTTT
TRBV19	-	-	TRBJ1-6	CASSILATDHSPLHF	TGTGCCAGTAGTATACTGGCGACAGACCATTCACCCCTCCACTTT
TRBV4-2	TRBD1	-	TRBJ2-5	CASSQDAGGLQETQYF	TGTGCCAGCAGCCAAGACGCAGGGGGCCTCCAAGAGACCCAGTACTTC
TRBV18	-	few	TRBJ1-5	CASSDPGFSNQPQHF	TGTGCCAGCTCCGATCCGGGGTTTAGCAATCAGCCCCAGCATTTT
TRBV4-1	TRBD1	-	TRBJ1-2	CASSQDPRDRGGYTF	TGCGCCAGCAGCCAAGATCCCCGGGACAGGGGTGGCTACACCTTC
TRBV7-9	-	-	TRBJ1-2	CASSLGAQDGYTF	TGTGCCAGCAGCTTAGGGGCGCAGGATGGCTACACCTTC
TRBV14	TRBD2	-	TRBJ2-3	CASSLGLVITDTQYF	TGTGCCAGCAGCCTCGGACTAGTTATCACAGATACGCAGTATTTT
TRBV4-2	TRBD2	-	TRBJ2-5	CASSQIAGAYQETQYF	TGTGCCAGCAGCCAAATAGCGGGGGCGTACCAAGAGACCCAGTACTTC
TRBV7-2	TRBD2	-	TRBJ2-5	CASSQRAAGAQETQYF	TGTGCCAGCAGCCAGAGGGCAGCGGGGGCCCAAGAGACCCAGTACTTC
TRBV2	-	-	TRBJ2-3	CASSLLALSTDTQYF	TGTGCCAGCAGTTTACTAGCCCTTAGCACAGATACGCAGTATTTT
TRBV4-3	TRBD1	-	TRBJ1-1	CASSLTGGDTEAFF	TGCGCCAGCAGCCTGACAGGGGGGGACACTGAAGCTTTCTTT
TRBV7-2	TRBD1	-	TRBJ2-5	CASSLASTGEETQYF	TGTGCCAGCAGCTTAGCCTCGACAGGGGAAGAGACCCAGTACTTC
TRBV12-5	-	-	TRBJ1-1	CASGLGLNTEAFF	TGTGCTAGTGGTTTGGGACTCAACACTGAAGCTTTCTTT
TRBV10-1	-	-	TRBJ2-1	CASRGSGQGDEQFF	TGCGCCAGCAGAGGCAGCGGGCAGGGCGATGAGCAGTTCTTC
TRBV27	TRBD2	many	TRBJ2-2	CASSLSLAGPGELFF	TGTGCCAGCAGTTTAAGTCTAGCGGGGCCTGGGGAGCTGTTTTTT
TRBV7-2	-	once	TRBJ2-5	CASSLSSQETQYF	TGTGCCAGCAGCTTATCGTCCCAAGAGACCCAGTACTTC
TRBV19	-	-	TRBJ1-3	CASSRDRSGNTIYF	TGTGCCAGTAGTAGAGACAGGTCTGGAAACACCATATATTTT
TRBV19	-	-	TRBJ2-1	CASDQGRDEQFF	TGTGCCAGTGACCAGGGGCGCGATGAGCAGTTCTTC
TRBV6-1	TRBD1	-	TRBJ1-4	CATTRNRGTNEKLFF	TGTGCCACCACACGAAACAGGGGAACTAATGAAAAACTGTTTTTT
TRBV18	-	-	TRBJ1-1	CASSNRDTEAFF	TGTGCCAGCTCAAACAGAGACACTGAAGCTTTCTTT
TRBV6-1	-	-	TRBJ2-1	CASSEGSYNEQFF	TGTGCCAGCAGTGAAGGCTCTTACAATGAGCAGTTCTTC
TRBV2	TRBD1	-	TRBJ1-4	CASRDRVTNEKLFF	TGTGCCAGCAGGGACAGGGTTACTAATGAAAAACTGTTTTTT